These 31 T cell receptor beta chains were sequenced from one sample in a study of cytomegalovirus exposure and HLA in healthy donors. The PCR employed 60 Vbeta primers together with 13 Jbeta primers. Assay used: immunoSEQ multiplex PCR; TCRdb lists only in-frame clones, some missing. This table has 60,000 to 70,000 clones, over 70% appearing once. Specimen: PBMCs. The source of these receptors is a male donor in good health and CMV-seropositive.

The rearrangement links TRBV7-2 to TRBJ1-1; perhaps TRBD1 as D (5 bases). The germline V gene has CDR1 SGHTA and CDR2 FQGNSA. The CDR3 loop spans 15 amino acids. Trimming left V 1 base short and J 4 bases short, with 13 bases between. The CDR3 nucleotides read TGTGCCAGCAGCTTAGGTGCAGGGTTGGCCACTGAAGCTTTCTTT. Translating gives CASSLGAGLATEAFF.

The chain is built from TRBV4-2 and TRBJ2-3, with 10 nucleotides matching TRBD1. This CDR3 is built from 19 residues. In germline, CDR1 is LGHNA, CDR2 YNFKEQ. Trimming cost V 4 bases and J 1 base; bases outside gene matches: 14. This chain's CDR3 is CASSPGTGALGIGTDTQYF. DNA of the CDR3: TGTGCCAGCAGCCCTGGGACAGGGGCCTTGGGTATCGGCACAGATACGCAGTATTTT.

The CDR3 region has the DNA TGTGCCTGGAGCCCGGACAGGATGCTCTATGGCTACACCTTC. It is translated as CAWSPDRMLYGYTF. V is TRBV30 and J is TRBJ1-2, with 7 bases lining up with TRBD1. V dropped 3 bases and J dropped 4; count of bases not matched to a gene: 8. The CDR3 runs to 14 residues. The germline V gene has CDR1 GTSNPN and CDR2 SVGIG (reference sequence).

The rearrangement uses TRBV10-3 and TRBJ2-7; D is undetermined. V dropped 0 bases and J dropped 0 bases, with 6 bases sitting between them. The CDR3 runs 14 residues. The germline V gene has CDR1 ENHRY and CDR2 SYGVKD. Written as DNA, the CDR3 is TGTGCCATCAGTGAGTCAAGCGTCTCCTACGAGCAGTACTTC. As protein: CAISESSVSYEQYF.

The chain combines TRBV5-4 with TRBJ2-5; 9 bases fit TRBD2. Germline V CDR1 and CDR2: SGHNT, YYREEE (reference sequence). The CDR3 runs to 17 residues. V lost 6 bases and J lost 2; bases outside the gene matches: 14. In nucleotides, the CDR3 is TGTGCCAGCACCCCGTATGGCGGGGGGGCCGAGCAAGAGACCCAGTACTTC. It codes for CASTPYGGGAEQETQYF.

The chain recombines TRBV19 with TRBJ2-3; 8 nucleotides line up with TRBD2. V was clipped by 6 bases and J by 3 bases; unmatched bases: 11. In germline, CDR1 is LNHDA, CDR2 SQIVND (reference sequence). The CDR3 has 16 residues. The CDR3: CASSLSQAGVTDTQYF. DNA of the CDR3: TGTGCCAGTAGCCTCTCGCAAGCGGGGGTTACAGATACGCAGTATTTT.

The chain has TRBV2 and TRBJ2-5; 10 bases align to TRBD2. Germline V lookup: CDR1 SNHLY, CDR2 FYNNEI. CDR3 length equals 15 residues. V shed 6 bases and J 4 bases; nucleotides not matched to a gene: 8. This CDR3 is CASSQRGGLRETQYF. The CDR3 DNA reads TGTGCCAGCAGCCAGCGGGGGGGCTTGAGAGAGACCCAGTACTTC.

The chain uses TRBV18 and TRBJ2-7; D is ambiguous. The germline gives CDR1 KGHSH, CDR2 LQKENI. Trimming left V 2 bases short and J 3 bases short, with 11 bases between. The CDR3 sequence is 14 residues long. CDR3 protein: CASSPDISFYEQYF. DNA of the CDR3: TGTGCCAGCTCACCAGACATATCATTCTACGAGCAGTACTTC.

The chain employs TRBV6-5 and TRBJ1-3; TRBD1 is a possible D gene (5 bases). This CDR3 is built from 15 residues. Germline V gene lookup returns CDR1 MNHEY and CDR2 SVGAGI. V was clipped by 4 bases and J by 0 bases, with 10 bases between them. The CDR3: CASSLRQSSGNTIYF. The DNA for the CDR3 is TGTGCCAGCAGTTTACGACAGTCCTCTGGAAACACCATATATTTT.

On this clone itself: The sample holds other DNA sequences that translate to the same CDR3. The chain uses TRBV6-5 and TRBJ2-7, with D possibly being TRBD1 (6 bases). This CDR3 is built from 12 residues. With 6 bases removed from V and 5 bases from J, the gap between germline ends came to 11 bases. CDR1 is MNHEY and CDR2 is SVGAGI in the germline V gene. For the CDR3, the DNA is TGTGCCAGCAGGCAGGGGTTCGACGAGCAGTACTTC. This gives the protein CASRQGFDEQYF.

The sample holds a few counts of this clone. The chain carries TRBV27 and TRBJ2-1; the D gene is possibly TRBD2 (6 bases). This CDR3 is built from 16 residues. V dropped 5 bases and J dropped 5 bases, with 19 bases sitting between them. Germline V gene lookup returns CDR1 MNHEY and CDR2 SMNVEV (reference sequence). CDR3 region: CASSVILTRGNNEQFF. In DNA, the CDR3 is TGTGCCAGCAGTGTAATACTTACCCGGGGGAACAATGAGCAGTTCTTC.

The chain employs TRBV13 and TRBJ1-2; D is ambiguous. This CDR3 is built from 14 residues. Germline V gives CDR1 PRHDT, CDR2 FYEKMQ (reference sequence). Trimming pared 3 bases from V and 4 bases from J, leaving 12 bases between. The CDR3 DNA follows: TGTGCCAGCAGCTTGCGGGGAATGGGCTATGGCTACACCTTC. It encodes CASSLRGMGYGYTF.

This clone showed up just a few times. This chain links TRBV10-2 with TRBJ1-6; 9 bases are a match to TRBD1. Germline loops: CDR1 WSHSY, CDR2 SAAADI. J was trimmed by 7 bases and V by 5 bases; bases with no gene match: 3. This CDR3 spans 14 amino acids. The CDR3 nucleotides read TGCGCCAGCAGTCGGACAGGGGAGAATTCACCCCTCCACTTT. This encodes CASSRTGENSPLHF.

This clone was seen repeatedly, ten times or more. The genes are TRBV6-1 and TRBJ1-4; D may be TRBD1 (6 bases). V was pared by 10 bases and J by 5 bases, with 20 bases between. CDR1 is MNHNS, CDR2 SASEGT, per germline. This CDR3 comprises 15 residues. Here the CDR3 reads CATRQGETGNEKLFF. DNA of the CDR3: TGTGCCACCCGGCAGGGCGAGACAGGCAATGAAAAACTGTTTTTT.

This chain links TRBV5-6 with TRBJ1-2; D call uncertain. CDR1 and CDR2 (germline): SGHDT, YYEEEE. This CDR3 has 11 residues. Trimming took off 1 base at V and 8 bases at J, with 6 bases between the two ends. CDR3 region: CASSLTGGYTF. The DNA for the CDR3 is TGTGCCAGCAGCTTGACGGGAGGCTACACCTTC.

V and J are TRBV5-4 and TRBJ1-2, with 7 positions matching TRBD1. V trimming: 6 bases; J trimming: 5 bases; junction bases outside the gene matches: 4. Germline CDR1 is SGHNT and CDR2 is YYREEE (reference sequence). CDR3 length: 12 amino acids. The CDR3 sequence: CASTGTAYGYTF. DNA of the CDR3: TGTGCCAGCACCGGGACAGCTTATGGCTACACCTTC.

The V gene is TRBV6-6, the J gene TRBJ2-7, with D unclear. Trimming pared 7 bases from V and 5 bases from J, leaving 12 bases between. Germline V gives CDR1 MNHNY, CDR2 SVGAGI (reference sequence). CDR3 length: 12 residues. CDR3 nucleotide sequence: TGTGCCAGCACTACCGGGTACCACGAGCAGTACTTC. Its protein product is CASTTGYHEQYF.

The genes are TRBV27 and TRBJ1-2, with 7 bases aligning to TRBD1. With V trimmed by 0 bases and J by 4 bases, 11 bases remained unmatched. The CDR3 length is 17 residues. CDR1 is MNHEY, CDR2 SMNVEV, per germline (reference sequence). The CDR3 sequence is CASSLSLVDRTSYGYTF. CDR3 nucleotide sequence: TGTGCCAGCAGTTTATCCCTCGTGGACAGGACATCCTATGGCTACACCTTC.

For this clone: The conserved phenylalanine or tryptophan normally closing the CDR3 is absent here, so this likely arose from a read error. The limits of the CDR3 on the DNA are not certain, so only TCRdb's listed CDR3 is given. The chain links TRBV6-5 to TRBJ1-2. The CDR3 is 9 residues long, ends included. The V gene's germline CDR1 is MNHEY and CDR2 SVGAGI. CDR3 loop: CASSLLPGI.

V and J are TRBV4-3 and TRBJ1-5; 8 bases fit TRBD1. The V gene's germline CDR1 is LGHNA and CDR2 YSLEER. V lost 1 base to trimming and J lost 4 bases; unmatched junction nucleotides: 6. The CDR3 consists of 16 residues. Here the CDR3 reads CASSQANRGLNQPQHF. The CDR3, as DNA: TGCGCCAGCAGCCAAGCGAACAGGGGGTTAAATCAGCCCCAGCATTTT.

This clone showed up just once. The chain couples TRBV15 to TRBJ1-5, with D possibly being TRBD1 (5 bases). Per the germline V gene, CDR1 is LNHNV and CDR2 is YYDKDF (reference sequence). The ends were cut back, 3 bases at V and 4 bases at J, with 10 bases in the middle. This CDR3 comprises 14 residues. Here the CDR3 reads CATSREGSNQPQHF. The CDR3 DNA follows: TGTGCCACCAGCAGGGAGGGGTCTAATCAGCCCCAGCATTTT.

The CDR3 coding sequence is TGTGCCAGCAGCTGGGACTATTTCACAGATACGCAGTATTTT. Its translation: CASSWDYFTDTQYF. This sequence joins TRBV7-2 and TRBJ2-3; 7 positions match TRBD2. Germline-derived CDR1 and CDR2 are SGHTA and FQGNSA. CDR3 size: 14 residues. The V and J ends lost 4 bases and 2 bases, in that order; junction bases with no gene match: 3.

In its sample, this clone was seen once. The chain is built from TRBV6-6 and TRBJ1-4, with 7 bases aligning to TRBD1. Germline V gives CDR1 MNHNY, CDR2 SVGAGI (reference sequence). After removal of 0 bases from V and 0 bases from J, the junction contained 1 base not matched to a gene. This CDR3 contains 16 residues. This CDR3 reads CASSYSQGATNEKLFF. Here the CDR3 DNA reads TGTGCCAGCAGTTACTCCCAGGGGGCAACTAATGAAAAACTGTTTTTT.

This chain joins TRBV7-8 and TRBJ2-7, with D perhaps TRBD1 (5 bases). The CDR3 spans 13 residues. V was clipped by 7 bases and J by 5 bases, with 15 bases between them. Germline CDR1 SGHVS, CDR2 FQNEAQ. The CDR3 DNA reads as TGTGCCAGCACCAACGGCGTAGGGGACGAGCAGTACTTC. As protein: CASTNGVGDEQYF. The full variable domain, its missing parts supplied by reference TRBV7-8 and TRBJ2-7, is GAGVSQSPRYKVAKRGQDVALRCDPISGHVSLFWYQQALGQGPEFLTYFQNEAQLDKSGLPSDRFFAERPEGSVSTLKIQRTQQEDSAVYLCASTNGVGDEQYFGPGTRLTVT.

V gene TRBV14 combines with J gene TRBJ1-4; the match to TRBD1 covers 8 bases. Germline-derived CDR1 and CDR2 are SGHDN and FVKESK. The length of the CDR3 is 14 residues. The ends lost 1 base at V and 10 bases at J; junction bases unmatched: 5. The CDR3 is CASSQAGGAGKLFF. CDR3 bases: TGTGCCAGCAGCCAAGCAGGGGGCGCGGGAAAACTGTTTTTT.

The chain has TRBV6-6 and TRBJ2-7, with D perhaps TRBD2 (6 bases). CDR1 MNHNY and CDR2 SVGAGI come from the germline V gene (reference sequence). Trimming cost V 6 bases and J 0 bases, with 9 bases left between them. This CDR3 has 13 residues. CDR3 residues: CASRRDGSYEQYF. CDR3 DNA sequence: TGTGCCAGCAGGCGGGACGGCTCCTACGAGCAGTACTTC.

This chain uses TRBV7-9 with TRBJ1-6, with 7 bases matching TRBD1. The CDR3 length is 16 residues. V was pared by 6 bases and J by 6 bases, with 11 bases of the junction left unmatched. Germline V gene data show CDR1 as SEHNR and CDR2 as FQNEAQ (reference sequence). The DNA for the CDR3 is TGTGCCAGCAGGCCGCCAGGGGGAGGTGGTAATTCACCCCTCCACTTT. It specifies CASRPPGGGGNSPLHF.

The CDR3 DNA sequence: TGTGCCAGTAGTATCGGCGTGGGGGCCTATGGCTACACCTTC. Its translation is CASSIGVGAYGYTF. The V call is TRBV19, the J call TRBJ1-2; TRBD1 is a possible D gene (6 bases). Germline V gene sequence: CDR1 LNHDA, CDR2 SQIVND (reference sequence). The V and J ends lost 3 bases and 4 bases respectively, with 12 bases between them. The CDR3 covers 14 residues.

The chain employs TRBV2 and TRBJ1-5, with 9 bases matching TRBD1. Germline V gives CDR1 SNHLY, CDR2 FYNNEI. The CDR3 spans 14 residues. The V gene end was trimmed by 5 bases and the J gene end by 7 bases; junction bases not matched to a gene: 6. CDR3 loop: CASSSGTGTQPQHF. The CDR3, as DNA: TGTGCCAGCAGTTCCGGGACAGGGACCCAGCCCCAGCATTTT.

In its sample, this clone was seen a few times. CDR3 in amino acids: CASSLIIISTNEKLFF. CDR3 sequence (DNA): TGTGCCAGCAGCTTAATTATAATATCGACTAATGAAAAACTGTTTTTT. The rearrangement uses TRBV7-9 and TRBJ1-4; no firm D call. The CDR3 totals 16 residues. Trimming took off 2 bases at V and 2 bases at J, with 12 bases between the two ends. Per the germline V gene, CDR1 is SEHNR and CDR2 is FQNEAQ (reference sequence).

The chain uses TRBV9 and TRBJ1-6; no clear D. Trimming removed 3 bases at V and 9 bases at J, with 7 bases between. CDR3 length: 12 amino acids. Germline V gives CDR1 SGDLS, CDR2 YYNGEE. The CDR3 reads CASSARGSPLHF. The CDR3, as DNA: TGTGCCAGCAGCGCCAGAGGTTCACCCCTCCACTTT.